The T cell receptor beta chain described here comes from a study of tumor-infiltrating lymphocytes in primary liver carcinoma. CDR3 length equals 16 residues. CDR1 and CDR2 (germline): SGHNT, YYREEE (reference sequence). The V end was cut by 2 bases, the J end by 7 bases, with 19 bases between. The roughly 20-34 mg bulk tissue piece was not sorted before simultaneous RNA and DNA extraction. Chronic HBV infection affected patients, none of whom had received treatment. Each tumor specimen held more than 75% viable tumor cells. Priming with a constant-region primer yielded TCR beta cDNA from 400 to 500 ng total RNA. Investigators got TCR beta libraries out of three nested multiplex PCR rounds, done with slightly modified ARM-PCR. Amplification in the first two PCR rounds was performed using TRBV1-TRBV30 forward primers and a C-beta reverse primer for approximately 10 cycles each. TCRdb independently ran MiXCR on the multiplex PCR reads; one entry per CDR3 protein. Here the sample spans approximately 30,000 distinct CDR3 sequences, 70% to 80% being singletons.

This clonotype was detected a few times. Source material: liver tumor tissue from sampling region 3. Noted subset: tumor region T3, left-lateral pole. This TCR was sampled from a woman aged 25 to 45 with primary liver carcinoma and hepatitis B virus infection. The rearrangement links TRBV5-4 to TRBJ2-1; maybe TRBD2 (5 bases). CDR3 residues: CASSFPSGRNRNEQFF. The CDR3 DNA reads as TGTGCCAGCAGCTTCCCCAGCGGAAGGAATCGGAATGAGCAGTTCTTC.